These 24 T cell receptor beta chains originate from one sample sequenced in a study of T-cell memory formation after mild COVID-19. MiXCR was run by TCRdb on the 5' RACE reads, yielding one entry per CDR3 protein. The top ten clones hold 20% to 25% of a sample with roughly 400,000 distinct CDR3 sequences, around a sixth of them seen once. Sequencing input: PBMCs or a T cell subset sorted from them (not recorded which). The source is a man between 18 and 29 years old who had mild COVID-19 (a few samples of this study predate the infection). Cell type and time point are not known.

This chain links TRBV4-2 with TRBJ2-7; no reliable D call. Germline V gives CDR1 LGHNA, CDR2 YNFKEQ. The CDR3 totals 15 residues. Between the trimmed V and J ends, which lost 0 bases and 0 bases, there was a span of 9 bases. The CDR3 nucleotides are TGTGCCAGCAGCCAAGAGGATTACCTCTCCTACGAGCAGTACTTC. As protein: CASSQEDYLSYEQYF.

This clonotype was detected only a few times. CDR3: CAIRTGTGNTEAFF. CDR3 DNA: TGTGCCATCAGAACCGGGACAGGGAACACTGAAGCTTTCTTT. The chain is built from TRBV10-3 and TRBJ1-1, with TRBD1 matching 8 bases. The CDR3 runs to 14 residues. Trimming at V came to 6 bases and at J to 1 base, leaving 4 bases not matched to a gene. Germline CDR1 is ENHRY and CDR2 is SYGVKD.

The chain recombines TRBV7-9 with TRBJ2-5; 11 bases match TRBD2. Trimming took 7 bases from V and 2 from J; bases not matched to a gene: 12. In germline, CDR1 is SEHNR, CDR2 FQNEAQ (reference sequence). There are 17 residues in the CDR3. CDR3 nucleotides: TGTGCCAGCACCTATCTAGCGGGGGGCTTCTTTCAAGAGACCCAGTACTTC. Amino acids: CASTYLAGGFFQETQYF.

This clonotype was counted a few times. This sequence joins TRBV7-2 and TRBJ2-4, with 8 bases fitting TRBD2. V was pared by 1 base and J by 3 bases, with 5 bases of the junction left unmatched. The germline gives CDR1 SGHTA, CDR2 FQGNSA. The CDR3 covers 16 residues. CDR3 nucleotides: TGTGCCAGCAGCTTAGGTCTAGCGGGCGTCAAAAACATTCAGTACTTC. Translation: CASSLGLAGVKNIQYF.

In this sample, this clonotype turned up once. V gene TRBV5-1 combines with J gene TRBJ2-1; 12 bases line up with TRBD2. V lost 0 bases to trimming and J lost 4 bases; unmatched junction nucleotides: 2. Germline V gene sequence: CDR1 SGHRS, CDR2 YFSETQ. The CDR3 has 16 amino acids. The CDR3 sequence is CASSLDGTSGYNEQFF. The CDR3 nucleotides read TGCGCCAGCAGCTTGGACGGGACTAGCGGGTACAATGAGCAGTTCTTC.

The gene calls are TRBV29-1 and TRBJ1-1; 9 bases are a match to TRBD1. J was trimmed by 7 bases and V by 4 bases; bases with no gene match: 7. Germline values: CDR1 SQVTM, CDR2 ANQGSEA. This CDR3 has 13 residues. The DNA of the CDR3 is TGCAGCGTTGGGACAGGGGTTCCTGATGAAGCTTTCTTT. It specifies CSVGTGVPDEAFF.

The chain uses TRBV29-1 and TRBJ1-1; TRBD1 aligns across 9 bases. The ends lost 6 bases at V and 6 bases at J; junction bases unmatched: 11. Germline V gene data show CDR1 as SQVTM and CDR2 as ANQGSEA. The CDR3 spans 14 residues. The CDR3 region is CSVPRDRAGPEAFF. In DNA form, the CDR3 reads TGCAGCGTACCCCGGGACAGGGCGGGCCCTGAAGCTTTCTTT.

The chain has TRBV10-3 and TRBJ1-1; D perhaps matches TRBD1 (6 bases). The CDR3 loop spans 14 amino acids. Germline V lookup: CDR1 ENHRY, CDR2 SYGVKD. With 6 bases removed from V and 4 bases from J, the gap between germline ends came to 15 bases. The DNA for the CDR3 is TGTGCCATCAGCACCGGGGGCGCGGCCACTGAAGCTTTCTTT. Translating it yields CAISTGGAATEAFF.

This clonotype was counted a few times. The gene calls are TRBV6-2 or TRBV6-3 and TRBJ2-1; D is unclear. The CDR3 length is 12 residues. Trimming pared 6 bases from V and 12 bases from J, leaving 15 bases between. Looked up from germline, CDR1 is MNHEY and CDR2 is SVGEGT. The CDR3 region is CASRNGPAAQFF. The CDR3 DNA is TGTGCCAGCAGAAACGGGCCCGCGGCGCAGTTCTTC.

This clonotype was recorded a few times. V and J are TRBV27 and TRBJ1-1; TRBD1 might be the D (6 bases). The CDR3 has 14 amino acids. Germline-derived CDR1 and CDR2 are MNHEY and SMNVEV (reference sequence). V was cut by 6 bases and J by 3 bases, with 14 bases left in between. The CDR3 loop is CASRFGQLDTEAFF. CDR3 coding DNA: TGTGCCAGCAGGTTCGGACAGCTCGACACTGAAGCTTTCTTT.

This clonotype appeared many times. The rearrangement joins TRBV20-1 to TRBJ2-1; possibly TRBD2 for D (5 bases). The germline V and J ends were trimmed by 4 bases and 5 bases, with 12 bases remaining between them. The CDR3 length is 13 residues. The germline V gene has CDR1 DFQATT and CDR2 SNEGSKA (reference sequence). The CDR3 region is CSATGMTHNEQFF. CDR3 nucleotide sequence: TGCAGTGCTACCGGGATGACCCACAATGAGCAGTTCTTC.

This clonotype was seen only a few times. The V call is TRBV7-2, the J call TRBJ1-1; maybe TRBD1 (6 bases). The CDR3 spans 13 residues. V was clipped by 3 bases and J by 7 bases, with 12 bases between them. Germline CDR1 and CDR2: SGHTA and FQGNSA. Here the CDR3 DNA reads TGTGCCAGCAGCTTGGGGGGCTGGAGTGAAGCTTTCTTT. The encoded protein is CASSLGGWSEAFF.

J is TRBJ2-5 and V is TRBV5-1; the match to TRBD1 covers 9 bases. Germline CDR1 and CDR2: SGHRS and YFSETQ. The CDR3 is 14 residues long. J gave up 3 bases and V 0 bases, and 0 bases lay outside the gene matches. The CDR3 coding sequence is TGCGCCAGCAGCTTGGGGACAGGGGAAGAGACCCAGTACTTC. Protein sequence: CASSLGTGEETQYF.

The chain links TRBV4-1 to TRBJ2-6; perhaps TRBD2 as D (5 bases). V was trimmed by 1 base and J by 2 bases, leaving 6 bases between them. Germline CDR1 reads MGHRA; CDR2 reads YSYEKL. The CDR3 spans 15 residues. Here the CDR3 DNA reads TGCGCCAGCAGCCAAGTCGGGACTGGGGCCAACGTCCTGACTTTC. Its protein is CASSQVGTGANVLTF.

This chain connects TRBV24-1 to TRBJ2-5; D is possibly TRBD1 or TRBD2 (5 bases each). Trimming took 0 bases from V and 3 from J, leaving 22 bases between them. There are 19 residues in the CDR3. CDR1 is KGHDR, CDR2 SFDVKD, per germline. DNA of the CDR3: TGTGCCACCAGTGATTTGGGGGGTAAAGACAGAAGAACTAAAGAGACCCAGTACTTC. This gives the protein CATSDLGGKDRRTKETQYF.

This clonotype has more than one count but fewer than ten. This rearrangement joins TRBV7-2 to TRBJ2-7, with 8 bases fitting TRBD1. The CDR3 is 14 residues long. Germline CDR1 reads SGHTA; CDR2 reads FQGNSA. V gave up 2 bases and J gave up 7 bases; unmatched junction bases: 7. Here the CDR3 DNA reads TGTGCCAGCAGCTTACAGGGGGCTTCGGGGGAGCAGTACTTC. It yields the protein CASSLQGASGEQYF.

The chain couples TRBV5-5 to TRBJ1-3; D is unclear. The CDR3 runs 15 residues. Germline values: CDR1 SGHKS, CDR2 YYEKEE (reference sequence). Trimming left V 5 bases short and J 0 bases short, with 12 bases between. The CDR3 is CASSRDAGSGNTIYF. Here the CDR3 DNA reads TGTGCCAGCAGTCGAGACGCAGGCTCTGGAAACACCATATATTTT.

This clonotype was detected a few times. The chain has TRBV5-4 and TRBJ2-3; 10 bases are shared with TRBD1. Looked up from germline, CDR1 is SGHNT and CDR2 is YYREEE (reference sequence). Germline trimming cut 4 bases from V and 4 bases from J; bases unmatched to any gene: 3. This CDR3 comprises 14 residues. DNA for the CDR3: TGTGCCAGCAGCGTAGGGACAGGGGCAGATACGCAGTATTTT. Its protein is CASSVGTGADTQYF.

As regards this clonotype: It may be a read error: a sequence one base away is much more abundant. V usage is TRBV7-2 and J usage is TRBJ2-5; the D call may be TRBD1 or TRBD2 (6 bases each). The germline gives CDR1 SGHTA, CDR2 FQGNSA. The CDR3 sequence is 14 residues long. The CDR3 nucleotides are TGTGACAGCAGCTTAGGGGGGAGCGAACAGACCCAGTACTTC. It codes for CDSSLGGSEQTQYF.

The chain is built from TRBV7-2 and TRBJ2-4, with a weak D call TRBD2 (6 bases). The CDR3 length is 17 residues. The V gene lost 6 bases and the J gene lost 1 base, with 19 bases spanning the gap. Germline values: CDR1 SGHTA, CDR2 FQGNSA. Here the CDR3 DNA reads TGTGCCAGCAGTCTCCGCAGCGTTGGGGGGGCCAAAAACATTCAGTACTTC. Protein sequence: CASSLRSVGGAKNIQYF.

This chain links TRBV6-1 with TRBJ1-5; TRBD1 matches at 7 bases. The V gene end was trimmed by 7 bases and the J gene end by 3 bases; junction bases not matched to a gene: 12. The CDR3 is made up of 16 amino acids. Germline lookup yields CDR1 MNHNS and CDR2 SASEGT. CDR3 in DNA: TGTGCCAGCATTCTAACAGGGGCTTTAATCAATCAGCCCCAGCATTTT. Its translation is CASILTGALINQPQHF.

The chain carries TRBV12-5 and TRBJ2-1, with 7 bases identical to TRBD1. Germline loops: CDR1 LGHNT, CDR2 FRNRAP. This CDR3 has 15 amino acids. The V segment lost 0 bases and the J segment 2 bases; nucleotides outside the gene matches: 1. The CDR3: CASGLVQGTYNEQFF. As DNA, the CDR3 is TGTGCTAGTGGTTTGGTACAGGGGACCTACAATGAGCAGTTCTTC.

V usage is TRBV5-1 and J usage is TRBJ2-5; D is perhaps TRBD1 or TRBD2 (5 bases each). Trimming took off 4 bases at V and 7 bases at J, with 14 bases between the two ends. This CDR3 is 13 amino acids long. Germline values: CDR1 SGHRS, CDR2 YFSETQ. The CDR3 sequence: CASSTGRQGTQYF. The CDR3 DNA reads TGCGCCAGCAGCACGGGACGTCAGGGGACCCAGTACTTC. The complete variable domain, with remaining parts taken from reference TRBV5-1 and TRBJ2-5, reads KAGVTQTPRYLIKTRGQQVTLSCSPISGHRSVSWYQQTPGQGLQFLFEYFSETQRNKGNFPGRFSGRQFSNSRSEMNVSTLELGDSALYLCASSTGRQGTQYFGPGTRLLVL.

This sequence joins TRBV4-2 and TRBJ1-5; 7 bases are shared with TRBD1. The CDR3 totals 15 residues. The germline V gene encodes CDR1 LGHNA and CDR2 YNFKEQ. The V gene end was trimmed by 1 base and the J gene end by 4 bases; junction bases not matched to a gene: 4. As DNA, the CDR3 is TGTGCCAGCAGCCAAGGGGACAGCGAGAATCAGCCCCAGCATTTT. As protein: CASSQGDSENQPQHF.